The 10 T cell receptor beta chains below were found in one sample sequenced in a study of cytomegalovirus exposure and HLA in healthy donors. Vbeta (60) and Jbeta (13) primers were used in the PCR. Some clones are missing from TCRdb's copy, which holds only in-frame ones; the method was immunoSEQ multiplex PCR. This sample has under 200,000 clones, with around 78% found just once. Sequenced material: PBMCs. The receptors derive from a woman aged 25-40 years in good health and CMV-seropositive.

This CDR3 is CASSGTLGDTEAFF. CDR3 DNA sequence: TGCGCCAGCAGCGGAACCCTAGGGGACACTGAAGCTTTCTTT. V gene TRBV5-1 combines with J gene TRBJ1-1, with D perhaps TRBD1 (5 bases). CDR3 length equals 14 residues. Trimming shortened V by 4 bases and J by 3 bases, and 13 bases separated the two germline ends. In germline, CDR1 is SGHRS, CDR2 YFSETQ.

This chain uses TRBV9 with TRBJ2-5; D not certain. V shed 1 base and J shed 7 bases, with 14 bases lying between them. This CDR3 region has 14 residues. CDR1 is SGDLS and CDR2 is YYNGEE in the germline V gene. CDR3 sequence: CASSVTLGSRTQYF. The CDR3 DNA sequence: TGTGCCAGCAGCGTAACCCTAGGATCCAGGACCCAGTACTTC.

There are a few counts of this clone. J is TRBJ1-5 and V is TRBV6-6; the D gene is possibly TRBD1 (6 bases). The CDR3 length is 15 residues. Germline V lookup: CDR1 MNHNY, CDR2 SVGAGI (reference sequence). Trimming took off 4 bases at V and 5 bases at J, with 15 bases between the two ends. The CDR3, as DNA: TGTGCCAGCAGTTTCTTGGGAGGGGGGGATCAGCCCCAGCATTTT. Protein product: CASSFLGGGDQPQHF.

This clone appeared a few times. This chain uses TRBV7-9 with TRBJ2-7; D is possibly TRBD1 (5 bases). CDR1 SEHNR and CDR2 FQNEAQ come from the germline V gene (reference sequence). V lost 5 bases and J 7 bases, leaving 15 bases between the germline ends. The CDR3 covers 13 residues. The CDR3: CASSRDAGLEQYF. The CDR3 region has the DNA TGTGCCAGCAGCCGTGATGCAGGGTTGGAGCAGTACTTC.

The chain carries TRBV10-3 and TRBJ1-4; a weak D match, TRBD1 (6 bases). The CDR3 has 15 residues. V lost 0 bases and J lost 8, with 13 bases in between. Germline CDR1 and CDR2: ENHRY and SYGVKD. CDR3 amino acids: CAISESGGGSEKLFF. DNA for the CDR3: TGTGCCATCAGTGAGTCTGGGGGGGGCAGCGAAAAACTGTTTTTT.

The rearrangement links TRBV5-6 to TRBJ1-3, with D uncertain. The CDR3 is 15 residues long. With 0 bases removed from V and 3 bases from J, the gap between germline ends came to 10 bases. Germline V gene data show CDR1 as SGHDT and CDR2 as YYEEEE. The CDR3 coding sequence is TGTGCCAGCAGCTTGGTTGTAGGAGGTGGAAACACCATATATTTT. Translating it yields CASSLVVGGGNTIYF.

Written as DNA, the CDR3 is TGCAGCGTTGCGGGACACTCCACAGATACGCAGTATTTT. It codes for CSVAGHSTDTQYF. The chain has TRBV29-1 and TRBJ2-3; D might be TRBD1 (6 bases). CDR3 size: 13 residues. V dropped 4 bases and J dropped 2 bases, with 10 bases sitting between them. Germline V gene sequence: CDR1 SQVTM, CDR2 ANQGSEA.

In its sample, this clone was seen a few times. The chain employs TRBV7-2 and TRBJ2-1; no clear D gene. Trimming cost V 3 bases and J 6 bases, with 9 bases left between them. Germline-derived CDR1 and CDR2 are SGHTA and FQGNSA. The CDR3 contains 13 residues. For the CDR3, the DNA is TGTGCCAGCAGCTTTGGAGATAGCAATGAGCAGTTCTTC. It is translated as CASSFGDSNEQFF.

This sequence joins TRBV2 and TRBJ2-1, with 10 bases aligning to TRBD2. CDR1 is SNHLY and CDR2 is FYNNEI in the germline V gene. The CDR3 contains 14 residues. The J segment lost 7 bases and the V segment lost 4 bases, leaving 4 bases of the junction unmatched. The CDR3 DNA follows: TGTGCCAGCAGTGGAGGGACTAGCGTGAATGAGCAGTTCTTC. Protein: CASSGGTSVNEQFF.

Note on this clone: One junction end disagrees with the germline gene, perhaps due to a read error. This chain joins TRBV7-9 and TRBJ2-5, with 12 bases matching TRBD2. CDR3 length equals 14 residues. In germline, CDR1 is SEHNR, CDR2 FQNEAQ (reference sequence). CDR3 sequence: CASSLAGGPETQYF. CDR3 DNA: TGTGCCAGCAGCCTAGCGGGAGGGCCAGAGACCCAGTACTTC.